Listed below are T cell receptor beta chains from one sample, sequenced in a study of a mutant IDH1 vaccine in newly diagnosed glioma. Clones were read by immunoSEQ multiplex PCR, and TCRdb kept only the in-frame ones, dropping some. The repertoire holds roughly 60,000 clones, with 85% as singletons. These receptors lack a known antigen. Sequences were derived from PBMCs, sampled from a glioma patient whose treatment included an IDH1 peptide vaccine. These TCRs come from a man younger than 45 with glioma. Each CDR3 is given with its conserved first and last residue. A D gene is named only where the DNA matches it firmly. Clone size is given for some rows only: seen once, a few or many times, or a class if the clone is expanded.

few,NA,TRBJ2-7,TRBV12-2,CASRLVYNEQYF,TGTGCAAGTCGCTTAGTATATAACGAGCAGTACTTC
NA,TRBD1,TRBJ2-5,TRBV7-2,CASSLGGGPQETQYF,TGTGCCAGCAGCTTAGGAGGGGGCCCCCAAGAGACCCAGTACTTC
NA,NA,TRBJ2-2,TRBV6-6,CASSYSGGRVTGELFF,TGTGCCAGCAGTTACTCGGGGGGGCGCGTCACCGGGGAGCTGTTTTTT
NA,TRBD1,TRBJ2-3,TRBV5-4,CASSLAGTGTDTQYF,TGTGCCAGCAGCTTGGCCGGGACAGGCACAGATACGCAGTATTTT
NA,NA,TRBJ1-1,TRBV27,CASSLFGVSTEAFF,TGTGCCAGCAGTTTGTTCGGGGTGAGCACTGAAGCTTTCTTT
NA,TRBD1,TRBJ1-6,TRBV27,CASRTNRGNSPLHF,TGTGCCAGCAGAACAAACAGGGGGAATTCACCCCTCCACTTT
NA,NA,TRBJ1-5,TRBV30,CAWSEDSNQPQHF,TGTGCCTGGAGTGAGGACAGCAATCAGCCCCAGCATTTT
NA,NA,TRBJ2-7,TRBV30,CAWSRSTWGASYEQYF,TGTGCCTGGAGTCGTTCAACATGGGGCGCGTCATACGAGCAGTACTTC
NA,NA,TRBJ2-2,TRBV12-1,CASSPLIRVESCTNTGELFF,TGTGCCAGCAGCCCCCTCATTAGGGTTGAATCCTGCACGAACACCGGGGAGCTGTTTTTT
few,TRBD1,TRBJ2-4,TRBV27,CASKGGTGKAKNIQYF,TGTGCCAGCAAGGGTGGGACAGGAAAGGCCAAAAACATTCAGTACTTC
NA,TRBD2,TRBJ2-5,TRBV6-5,CASSYGGAGGPETQYF,TGTGCCAGCAGTTACGGGGGAGCGGGGGGCCCTGAGACCCAGTACTTC
NA,TRBD2,TRBJ2-7,TRBV4-1,CASSRGLAGAYEQYF,TGCGCCAGCAGCCGAGGGCTAGCGGGGGCCTACGAGCAGTACTTC
NA,NA,TRBJ2-7,TRBV6-1,CASSEVIPVQSYEQYF,TGTGCCAGCAGTGAGGTAATCCCAGTTCAATCCTACGAGCAGTACTTC
NA,TRBD2,TRBJ2-7,TRBV4-1,CASSQDHRGDEQYF,TGCGCCAGCAGCCAAGATCATCGGGGGGACGAGCAGTACTTC
NA,NA,TRBJ1-4,TRBV4-2,CASSHHSAGDATNEKLFF,TGTGCCAGCAGCCACCATTCGGCGGGGGACGCAACTAATGAAAAACTGTTTTTT
NA,NA,TRBJ1-6,TRBV10-1,CASSESKGSPLHF,TGCGCCAGCAGTGAGTCCAAGGGGTCACCCCTCCACTTT
NA,NA,TRBJ2-5,TRBV7-9,CASTDSTERGETQYF,TGTGCCAGCACCGACTCAACGGAGAGGGGAGAGACCCAGTACTTC
NA,NA,TRBJ1-2,TRBV6-4,CASKSGGFNGYTF,TGTGCCAGCAAAAGTGGGGGTTTTAATGGCTACACCTTC
NA,NA,TRBJ2-7,TRBV29-1,CSVEVLPEGPYEQYF,TGCAGCGTTGAAGTTCTACCAGAGGGCCCCTACGAGCAGTACTTC
NA,TRBD1,TRBJ1-2,TRBV6-5,CASSYSRTGVNYGYTF,TGTGCCAGCAGTTACTCCCGGACAGGTGTCAACTATGGCTACACCTTC
NA,NA,TRBJ1-2,TRBV6-5,CASSATANYGYTF,TGTGCCAGCAGTGCTACAGCTAACTATGGCTACACCTTC
NA,NA,TRBJ2-2,TRBV6-6,CASSYDSGELFF,TGTGCCAGCAGTTACGATTCCGGGGAGCTGTTTTTT
NA,NA,TRBJ1-2,TRBV18,CASSLGLDYGYTF,TGTGCCAGCTCACTCGGGCTCGACTATGGCTACACCTTC
NA,NA,TRBJ2-2,TRBV5-1,CASSFTGTNPNTGELFF,TGCGCCAGCAGCTTTACCGGGACAAACCCTAACACCGGGGAGCTGTTTTTT
NA,NA,TRBJ2-5,TRBV5-6,CASSLSGRKETQYF,TGTGCCAGCAGCTTATCGGGGAGGAAAGAGACCCAGTACTTC
NA,TRBD1,TRBJ2-2,TRBV9,CASSEPLRTGSTGELFF,TGTGCCAGCAGCGAACCTCTCCGGACAGGGAGCACCGGGGAGCTGTTTTTT
NA,NA,TRBJ1-3,TRBV7-9,CASSPSLNTIYF,TGTGCCAGCAGCCCGAGTTTAAACACCATATATTTT
NA,TRBD1,TRBJ1-2,TRBV27,CASSPSQGAIYGYTF,TGTGCCAGCAGTCCCTCACAGGGGGCTATCTATGGCTACACCTTC